The 17 T cell receptor beta chains below were found in one sample sequenced in a study of T cells in Graves' hyperthyroidism and ophthalmopathy. RNA transcripts provided the source from which TCR beta CDR3 regions were amplified. The HTBI set primed first-round TCR CDR3 RT-PCR. TCRdb processed the multiplex PCR reads anew with MiXCR; each CDR3 protein has one entry. Of some 350,000 distinct CDR3 sequences in the sample, roughly 15% were seen once. Sequencing was carried out using blood. Receptors were obtained from a woman aged 55-70 years with Graves' ophthalmopathy.

There are many counts of this clonotype. The V call is TRBV30, the J call TRBJ2-1; 14 bases map to TRBD2. Germline V CDR1 and CDR2: GTSNPN, SVGIG (reference sequence). The CDR3 contains 15 residues. Trimming removed 2 bases from V and 7 bases from J; junction bases left unmatched: 4. In nucleotides, the CDR3 is TGTGCCTGGAGTCCCGGGACTAGCGGGAGTAATGAGCAGTTCTTC. Translating gives CAWSPGTSGSNEQFF.

The V gene is TRBV20-1, the J gene TRBJ1-5; no clear D. Germline loops: CDR1 DFQATT, CDR2 SNEGSKA (reference sequence). V was cut by 4 bases and J by 0 bases, with 10 bases left in between. The CDR3 loop spans 14 amino acids. DNA of the CDR3: TGCAGTGCTACCCTCCTCGATAGCAATCAGCCCCAGCATTTT. Amino acid sequence: CSATLLDSNQPQHF.

This clonotype was counted at least ten times. The V gene is TRBV12-3 or TRBV12-4, the J gene TRBJ2-6, with no clear D. The CDR3 has 13 amino acids. V was cut by 6 bases and J by 4 bases, with 7 bases left in between. The CDR3 DNA reads TGTGCCAGCAGCCCGGACGGGGCCAACGTCCTGACTTTC. Translation gives CASSPDGANVLTF.

This clonotype was recorded at least ten times. The chain has TRBV2 and TRBJ1-1; a weak D match, TRBD1 (6 bases). Germline V gene sequence: CDR1 SNHLY, CDR2 FYNNEI. The ends were cut back, 8 bases at V and 5 bases at J, with 12 bases in the middle. The CDR3 totals 12 residues. The CDR3 DNA reads TGTGCCAGCGACGGGAGGGGGACTGAAGCTTTCTTT. This gives the protein CASDGRGTEAFF.

In this sample, this clonotype turned up many times. The chain recombines TRBV7-9 with TRBJ2-1; D is ambiguous. Germline V gene data show CDR1 as SEHNR and CDR2 as FQNEAQ (reference sequence). Deletions cut 7 bases from V and 5 bases from J, with 6 bases between. This CDR3 comprises 11 residues. The CDR3 region has the DNA TGTGCCAGCACAATGAACAATGAGCAGTTCTTC. Protein: CASTMNNEQFF. The full variable domain, in which reference TRBV7-9 and TRBJ2-1 provide the parts outside the CDR3, is DTGVSQNPRHKITKRGQNVTFRCDPISEHNRLYWYRQTLGQGPEFLTYFQNEAQLEKSRLLSDRFSAERPKGSFSTLEIQRTEQGDSAMYLCASTMNNEQFFGPGTRLTVL.

A word on this clonotype: This may stem from a read error, because a much larger clone lies one nucleotide away. The V call is TRBV3-1, the J call TRBJ2-2; 7 nucleotides align to TRBD2. Germline CDR1 LGHDT, CDR2 YNNKEL (reference sequence). The CDR3 contains 17 residues. CDR3 DNA: TGTGCCGGCAGCCACTACAAGGGGACTATGTGGACCGGGGAGCTGTTTTTT. The encoded protein is CAGSHYKGTMWTGELFF.

This clonotype was picked up many times. This chain uses TRBV5-1 with TRBJ2-5; maybe TRBD1 (5 bases). Trimming pared 4 bases from V and 4 bases from J, leaving 14 bases between. Germline lookup yields CDR1 SGHRS and CDR2 YFSETQ. The CDR3 length is 14 residues. CDR3 DNA: TGCGCCAGCAGCCAGGACACCTCTGGAGAGACCCAGTACTTC. Its translation is CASSQDTSGETQYF. Complete variable domain (other parts from reference TRBV5-1 and TRBJ2-5): KAGVTQTPRYLIKTRGQQVTLSCSPISGHRSVSWYQQTPGQGLQFLFEYFSETQRNKGNFPGRFSGRQFSNSRSEMNVSTLELGDSALYLCASSQDTSGETQYFGPGTRLLVL.

This clonotype was found a few times. CDR3 DNA: TGTGCCAGCAGCTACGGGACTAGCGGCCTCTTCGGGCAGTACTTC. Amino acids: CASSYGTSGLFGQYF. The rearrangement joins TRBV7-9 to TRBJ2-7; 11 bases agree with TRBD2. CDR1 is SEHNR, CDR2 FQNEAQ, per germline (reference sequence). The CDR3 runs 15 residues. The V and J ends lost 4 bases and 9 bases, in that order; junction bases with no gene match: 11.

Remarks on this clonotype: The junction departs from the called germline gene at one end, perhaps through a read error. V gene TRBV27 combines with J gene TRBJ2-3, with D unresolved. Germline-derived CDR1 and CDR2 are MNHEY and SMNVEV (reference sequence). This CDR3 has 11 residues. This CDR3 reads CANSLLDTQYF. The CDR3 DNA follows: TGTGCCAACAGTTTATTAGATACGCAGTATTTT.

Remarks on this clonotype: A read error may be the cause here, since a much bigger clone is one base away. CDR3 nucleotide sequence: TGTGCCAGCTCACCGGCCTCGACCGGACGTTCCTACAATGAGCAGTTCTTC. Amino acid sequence: CASSPASTGRSYNEQFF. The J gene is TRBJ2-1, the V gene TRBV18; D is uncertain. Germline V CDR1 and CDR2: KGHSH, LQKENI. The V end lost 3 bases, the J end lost 1 base, and 16 bases lay between the germline ends. CDR3 length: 17 residues.

This clonotype was counted at least ten times. The chain employs TRBV20-1 and TRBJ2-5; D remains unclear. The CDR3 spans 11 residues. With 5 bases removed from V and 5 bases from J, the gap between germline ends came to 9 bases. Germline V CDR1 and CDR2: DFQATT, SNEGSKA (reference sequence). In DNA form, the CDR3 reads TGCAGTGCTGGGTTGGGGGAGACCCAGTACTTC. This translates into CSAGLGETQYF.

This clonotype was counted ten times or more. The chain uses TRBV20-1 and TRBJ2-5, with a tentative D call TRBD1 (5 bases). Germline V gives CDR1 DFQATT, CDR2 SNEGSKA (reference sequence). The V end lost 1 base, the J end lost 2 bases, and 8 bases lay between the germline ends. This CDR3 is built from 13 residues. In DNA, the CDR3 is TGCAGTGCTAGAGGTGACAGTCAAGAGACCCAGTACTTC. Its protein is CSARGDSQETQYF.

As for this clonotype: Given a much more abundant clone one base away, this may be a read error. The rearrangement links TRBV9 to TRBJ2-7; a possible D gene is TRBD2 (6 bases). Deletions cut 5 bases from V and 2 bases from J, with 11 bases between. Germline lookup yields CDR1 SGDLS and CDR2 YYNGEE. The CDR3 contains 13 residues. As DNA, the CDR3 is TGTGCCAGCAGTTCGGGACTCCCCTACGAGCAGTACTTC. Translated: CASSSGLPYEQYF.

This clonotype showed up many times. The gene calls are TRBV3-1 and TRBJ2-1; 12 nucleotides agree with TRBD2. The CDR3 has 14 residues. Trimming at V came to 6 bases and at J to 4 bases, leaving 1 base not matched to a gene. Per the germline V gene, CDR1 is LGHDT and CDR2 is YNNKEL (reference sequence). CDR3 residues: CASRGTSGYNEQFF. DNA of the CDR3: TGTGCCAGCAGGGGGACTAGCGGGTACAATGAGCAGTTCTTC.

The chain carries TRBV28 and TRBJ2-5, with TRBD2 identical over 7 bases. Germline CDR1 MDHEN, CDR2 SYDVKM. The ends lost 6 bases at V and 1 base at J; junction bases unmatched: 5. This CDR3 spans 14 amino acids. The CDR3 loop reads CASRGGEGQETQYF. CDR3 sequence (DNA): TGTGCCAGCAGGGGGGGGGAGGGCCAAGAGACCCAGTACTTC. The variable domain in full, with the rest retrieved from reference TRBV28 and TRBJ2-5, is DVKVTQSSRYLVKRTGEKVFLECVQDMDHENMFWYRQDPGLGLRLIYFSYDVKMKEKGDIPEGYSVSREKKERFSLILESASTNQTSMYLCASRGGEGQETQYFGPGTRLLVL.

This clonotype was detected ten times or more. This chain uses TRBV2 with TRBJ1-1, with 10 bases aligning to TRBD1. CDR3 length: 15 amino acids. V shed 8 bases, J shed 0 bases, and the junction held 6 bases outside the gene matches. Germline CDR1 SNHLY, CDR2 FYNNEI. CDR3 loop: CASLTGTGVNTEAFF. CDR3 in DNA: TGTGCCAGCCTAACCGGGACAGGGGTGAACACTGAAGCTTTCTTT. Variable domain in full (rest from reference TRBV2 and TRBJ1-1): EPEVTQTPSHQVTQMGQEVILRCVPISNHLYFYWYRQILGQKVEFLVSFYNNEISEKSEIFDDQFSVERPDGSNFTLKIRSTKLEDSAMYFCASLTGTGVNTEAFFGQGTRLTVV.

This clonotype was detected only a few times. This sequence may be a read error, since a much larger clone differs from it by one base. This chain joins TRBV7-9 and TRBJ1-1; no firm D call. V was shortened by 6 bases and J by 5 bases, with 16 bases between the two germline ends. The V gene's germline CDR1 is SEHNR and CDR2 FQNEAQ (reference sequence). The CDR3 runs to 14 residues. The DNA of the CDR3 is TGTGCCAGCAGTCGACCGGGTATGGGGACTGAAGCTTTCTTT. This codes for CASSRPGMGTEAFF.